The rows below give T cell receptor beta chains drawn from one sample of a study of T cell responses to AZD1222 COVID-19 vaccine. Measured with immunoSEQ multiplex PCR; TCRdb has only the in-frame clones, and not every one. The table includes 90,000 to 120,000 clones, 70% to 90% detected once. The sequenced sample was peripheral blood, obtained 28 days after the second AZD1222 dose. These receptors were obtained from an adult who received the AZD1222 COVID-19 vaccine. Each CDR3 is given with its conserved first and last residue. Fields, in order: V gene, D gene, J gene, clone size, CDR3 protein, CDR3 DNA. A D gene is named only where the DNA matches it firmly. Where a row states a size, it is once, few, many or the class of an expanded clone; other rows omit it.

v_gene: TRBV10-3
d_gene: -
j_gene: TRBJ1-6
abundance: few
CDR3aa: CAISAREDSPLHF
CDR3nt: TGTGCCATCAGTGCCAGGGAAGATTCACCCCTCCACTTT

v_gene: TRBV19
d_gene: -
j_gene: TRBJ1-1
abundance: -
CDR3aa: CASSILNTEAFF
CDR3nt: TGTGCCAGTAGTATCCTGAACACTGAAGCTTTCTTT

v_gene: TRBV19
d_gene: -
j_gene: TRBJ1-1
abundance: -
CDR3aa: CASSKNRELNTEAFF
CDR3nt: TGTGCCAGTAGTAAGAACAGGGAATTGAACACTGAAGCTTTCTTT

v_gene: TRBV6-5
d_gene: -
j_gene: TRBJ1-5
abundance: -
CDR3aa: CASSQGSGQPQHF
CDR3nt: TGTGCCAGCAGCCAGGGGTCAGGACAGCCCCAGCATTTT

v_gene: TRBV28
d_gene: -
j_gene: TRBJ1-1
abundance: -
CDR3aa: CASREPSMNTEAFF
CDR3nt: TGTGCCAGCAGGGAACCTTCTATGAACACTGAAGCTTTCTTT

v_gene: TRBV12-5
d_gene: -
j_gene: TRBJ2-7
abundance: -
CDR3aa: CASGLVKRSYEQYF
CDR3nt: TGTGCTAGTGGTTTGGTAAAAAGATCCTACGAGCAGTACTTC

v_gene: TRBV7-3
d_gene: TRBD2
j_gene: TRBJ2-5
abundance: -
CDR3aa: CASIYRTGGGTQYF
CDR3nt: TGTGCCAGCATATACCGAACGGGCGGGGGGACCCAGTACTTC

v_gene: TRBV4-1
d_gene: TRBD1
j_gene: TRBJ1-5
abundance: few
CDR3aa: CASSRGTGTYQPQHF
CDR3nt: TGCGCCAGCAGCCGAGGGACAGGGACTTATCAGCCCCAGCATTTT

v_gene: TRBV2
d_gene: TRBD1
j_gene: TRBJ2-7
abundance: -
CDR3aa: CASSAQGAGEQYF
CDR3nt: TGTGCCAGCAGTGCACAGGGGGCGGGGGAGCAGTACTTC

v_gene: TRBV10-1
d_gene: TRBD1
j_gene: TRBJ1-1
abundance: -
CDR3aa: CASRAGTGTEAFF
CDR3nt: TGCGCCAGCAGAGCCGGGACAGGGACTGAAGCTTTCTTT

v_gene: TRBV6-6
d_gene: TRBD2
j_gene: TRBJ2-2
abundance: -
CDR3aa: CASSPSVGGGSTGELFF
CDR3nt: TGTGCCAGCAGTCCCAGTGTTGGGGGGGGGAGCACCGGGGAGCTGTTTTTT

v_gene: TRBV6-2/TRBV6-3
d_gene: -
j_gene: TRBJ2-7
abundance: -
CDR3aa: CASSDKVGYEQYF
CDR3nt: TGTGCCAGCAGTGACAAAGTCGGCTACGAGCAGTACTTC

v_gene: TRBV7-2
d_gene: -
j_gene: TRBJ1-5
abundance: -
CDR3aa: CASSLDTGLKHF
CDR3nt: TGTGCCAGCAGCTTAGATACGGGGCTCAAGCATTTT

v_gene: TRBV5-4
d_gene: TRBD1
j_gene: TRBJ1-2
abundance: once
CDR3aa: CASSAGQGNYGYTF
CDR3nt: TGTGCCAGCAGCGCGGGACAGGGGAACTATGGCTACACCTTC

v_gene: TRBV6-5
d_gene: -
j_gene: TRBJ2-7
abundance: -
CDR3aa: CASSYFATDLSEQYF
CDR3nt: TGTGCCAGCAGTTATTTCGCGACAGACCTCTCCGAGCAGTACTTC

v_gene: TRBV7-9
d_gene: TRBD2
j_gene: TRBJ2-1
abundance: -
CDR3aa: CASSRTSGGHNEQFF
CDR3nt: TGTGCCAGCAGCCGTACTAGCGGGGGTCACAATGAGCAGTTCTTC

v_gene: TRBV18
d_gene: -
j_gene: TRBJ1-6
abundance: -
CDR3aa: CASSPRQGQESPLHF
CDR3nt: TGTGCCAGCTCACCACGTCAGGGGCAGGAGTCACCCCTCCACTTT

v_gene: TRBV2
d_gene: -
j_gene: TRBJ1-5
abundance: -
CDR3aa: CASSEAGGNQPQHF
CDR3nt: TGTGCCAGCAGTGAAGCAGGGGGCAATCAGCCCCAGCATTTT

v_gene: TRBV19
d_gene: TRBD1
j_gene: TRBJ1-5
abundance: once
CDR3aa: CASTAGTGSGSNQPQHF
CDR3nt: TGTGCCAGTACCGCCGGGACAGGGTCAGGGAGCAATCAGCCCCAGCATTTT

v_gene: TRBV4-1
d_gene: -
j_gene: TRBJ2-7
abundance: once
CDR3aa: CASSPRGDRLVGSEQYF
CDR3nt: TGCGCCAGCAGCCCCCGGGGGGACAGACTAGTTGGCTCCGAGCAGTACTTC

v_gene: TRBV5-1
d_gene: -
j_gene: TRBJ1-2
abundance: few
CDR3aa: CASSLEGNYGYTF
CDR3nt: TGCGCCAGCAGCTTGGAGGGGAACTATGGCTACACCTTC

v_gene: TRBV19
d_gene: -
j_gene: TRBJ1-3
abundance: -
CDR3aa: CASSMGQTANTIYF
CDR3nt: TGTGCCAGTAGTATGGGCCAGACTGCAAACACCATATATTTT

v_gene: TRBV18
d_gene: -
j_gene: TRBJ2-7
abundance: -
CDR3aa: CASSPEGISYEQYF
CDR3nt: TGTGCCAGCTCACCCGAGGGAATCTCCTACGAGCAGTACTTC

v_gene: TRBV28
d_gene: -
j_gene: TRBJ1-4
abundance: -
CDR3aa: CASSLAGRSTNEKLFF
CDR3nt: TGTGCCAGCAGTTTGGCAGGGAGATCTACTAATGAAAAACTGTTTTTT

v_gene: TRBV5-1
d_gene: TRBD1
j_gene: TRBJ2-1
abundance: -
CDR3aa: CASSPGQGIAGEQFF
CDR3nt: TGCGCCAGCAGCCCGGGACAGGGAATCGCCGGTGAGCAGTTCTTC

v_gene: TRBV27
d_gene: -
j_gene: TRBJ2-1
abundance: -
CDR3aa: CASSLDPAFNEQFF
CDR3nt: TGTGCCAGCAGCCTAGACCCTGCGTTCAATGAGCAGTTCTTC

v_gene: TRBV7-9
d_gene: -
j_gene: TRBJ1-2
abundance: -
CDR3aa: CASSFATPRDGYTF
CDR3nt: TGTGCCAGCAGCTTTGCGACACCCCGAGATGGCTACACCTTC

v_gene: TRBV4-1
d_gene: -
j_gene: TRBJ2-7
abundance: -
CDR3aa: CASSQGTGTYFPSYEQYF
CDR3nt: TGCGCCAGCAGCCAAGGAACAGGGACTTATTTCCCCTCCTACGAGCAGTACTTC

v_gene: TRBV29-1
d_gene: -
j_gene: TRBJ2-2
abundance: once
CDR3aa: CSVRTLENTGELFF
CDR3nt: TGCAGCGTTAGGACTTTGGAAAACACCGGGGAGCTGTTTTTT

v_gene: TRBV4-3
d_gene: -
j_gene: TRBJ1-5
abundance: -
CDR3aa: CASSQGLRGENQPQHF
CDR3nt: TGCGCCAGCAGCCAAGGGCTTAGGGGGGAAAATCAGCCCCAGCATTTT

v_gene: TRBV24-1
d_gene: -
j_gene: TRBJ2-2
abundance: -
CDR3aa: CATSAPQGTGTGELFF
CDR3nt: TGTGCCACCAGTGCCCCACAGGGTACCGGCACCGGGGAGCTGTTTTTT

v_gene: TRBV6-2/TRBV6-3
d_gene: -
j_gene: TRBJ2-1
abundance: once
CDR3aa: CASSFGQYNEQFF
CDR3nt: TGTGCCAGCAGTTTCGGACAGTACAATGAGCAGTTCTTC

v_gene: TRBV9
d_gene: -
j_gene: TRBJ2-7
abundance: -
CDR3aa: CASSVGGLGGYEQYF
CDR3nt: TGTGCCAGCAGCGTAGGAGGCCTCGGAGGCTACGAGCAGTACTTC

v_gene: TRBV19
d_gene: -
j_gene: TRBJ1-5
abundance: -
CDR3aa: CASRIQGHQPQHF
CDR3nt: TGTGCCAGTAGGATTCAGGGACATCAGCCCCAGCATTTT

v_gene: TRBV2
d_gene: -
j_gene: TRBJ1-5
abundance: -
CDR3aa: CASSEGWESNQPQHF
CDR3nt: TGTGCCAGCAGTGAAGGGTGGGAATCCAATCAGCCCCAGCATTTT

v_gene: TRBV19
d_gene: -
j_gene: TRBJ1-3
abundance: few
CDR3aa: CAAGAPGNTIYF
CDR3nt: TGCGCCGCGGGGGCCCCTGGAAACACCATATATTTT

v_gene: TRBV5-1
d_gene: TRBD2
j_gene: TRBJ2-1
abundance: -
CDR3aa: CASSLGGESYNEQFF
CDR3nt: TGCGCCAGCAGCCTCGGGGGGGAGTCCTACAATGAGCAGTTCTTC

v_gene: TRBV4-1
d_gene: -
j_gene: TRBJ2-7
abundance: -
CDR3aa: CASSQSETAPYEQYF
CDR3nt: TGCGCCAGCAGCCAATCCGAGACAGCGCCCTACGAGCAGTACTTC

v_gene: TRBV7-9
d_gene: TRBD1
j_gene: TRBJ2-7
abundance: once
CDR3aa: CASSLGDRANSYEQYF
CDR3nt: TGTGCCAGCAGCTTAGGGGACAGGGCAAACTCCTACGAGCAGTACTTC

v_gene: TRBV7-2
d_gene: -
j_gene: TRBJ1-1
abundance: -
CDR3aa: CASSAHLNTEAFF
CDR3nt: TGTGCCAGCAGCGCACATCTAAACACTGAAGCTTTCTTT

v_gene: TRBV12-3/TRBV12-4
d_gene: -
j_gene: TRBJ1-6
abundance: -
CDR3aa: CASQEGLGSPLHF
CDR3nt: TGTGCCAGCCAGGAGGGGTTGGGATCACCCCTCCACTTT